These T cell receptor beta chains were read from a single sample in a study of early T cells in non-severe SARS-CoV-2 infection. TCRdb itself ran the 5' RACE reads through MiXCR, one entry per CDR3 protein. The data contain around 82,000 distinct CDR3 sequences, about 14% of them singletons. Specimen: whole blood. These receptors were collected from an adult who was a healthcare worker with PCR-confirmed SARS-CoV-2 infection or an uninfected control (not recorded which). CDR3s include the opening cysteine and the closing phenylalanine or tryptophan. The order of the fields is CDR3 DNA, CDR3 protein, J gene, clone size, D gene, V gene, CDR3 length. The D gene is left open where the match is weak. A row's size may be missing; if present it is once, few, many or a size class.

CDR3nt: TGCAGTGCTAGGACCGATTTAGAGACCCAGTACTTC; CDR3aa: CSARTDLETQYF; j_gene: TRBJ2-5; abundance: few; d_gene: NA; v_gene: TRBV20-1; len: 12
CDR3nt: TGCAGCGTTGAACGTGACAGGGGGGCAAACATTCAGTACTTC; CDR3aa: CSVERDRGANIQYF; j_gene: TRBJ2-4; abundance: NA; d_gene: TRBD1; v_gene: TRBV29-1; len: 14
CDR3nt: TGTGCCAGCAGCGGACGGGGGACAGCCGAGCAGTTCTTC; CDR3aa: CASSGRGTAEQFF; j_gene: TRBJ2-1; abundance: many; d_gene: NA; v_gene: TRBV14; len: 13
CDR3nt: TGTGCCAGCACCCTGAGGGAGACGAACACCGGGGAGCTGTTTTTT; CDR3aa: CASTLRETNTGELFF; j_gene: TRBJ2-2; abundance: few; d_gene: NA; v_gene: TRBV12-3/TRBV12-4; len: 15
CDR3nt: TGCAGCGTTGAGATCCCACAGGGAGCGAGCTCCTATAATTCACCCCTCCACTTT; CDR3aa: CSVEIPQGASSYNSPLHF; j_gene: TRBJ1-6; abundance: few; d_gene: NA; v_gene: TRBV29-1; len: 18
CDR3nt: TGTGCCAGCTCACCACCGGTCTCTCATCGGGAAAAAGAGACCCAGTACTTC; CDR3aa: CASSPPVSHREKETQYF; j_gene: TRBJ2-5; abundance: many; d_gene: NA; v_gene: TRBV18; len: 17
CDR3nt: TGTGCCAGCAGCCAAGATAGGGGGACCTATGGCTACACCTTC; CDR3aa: CASSQDRGTYGYTF; j_gene: TRBJ1-2; abundance: few; d_gene: NA; v_gene: TRBV14; len: 14
CDR3nt: TGCGCCAGCAGCGGGACGGTGGCAGCCCCCACCGGGGAGCTGTTTTTT; CDR3aa: CASSGTVAAPTGELFF; j_gene: TRBJ2-2; abundance: few; d_gene: NA; v_gene: TRBV5-1; len: 16
CDR3nt: TGCAGCGTTCAACCAGGATACCAAGAGACCCAGTACTTC; CDR3aa: CSVQPGYQETQYF; j_gene: TRBJ2-5; abundance: NA; d_gene: NA; v_gene: TRBV29-1; len: 13
CDR3nt: TGCAGTGCTAGAGATCAGGGCACCTGGGTGGGCACTGAAGCTTTCTTT; CDR3aa: CSARDQGTWVGTEAFF; j_gene: TRBJ1-1; abundance: few; d_gene: NA; v_gene: TRBV20-1; len: 16
CDR3nt: TGTGCCAGCAGCTCCGGGACAGGGGCCCTGGATACGCAGTATTTT; CDR3aa: CASSSGTGALDTQYF; j_gene: TRBJ2-3; abundance: NA; d_gene: TRBD1; v_gene: TRBV5-4; len: 15
CDR3nt: TGTGCCAGCAGACCTAGACTAGCAGCTGAGACCCAGTACTTC; CDR3aa: CASRPRLAAETQYF; j_gene: TRBJ2-5; abundance: few; d_gene: TRBD2; v_gene: TRBV11-2; len: 14
CDR3nt: TGCAGCGTTGAGCATCCGGGCCGGAACACTGAAGCTTTCTTT; CDR3aa: CSVEHPGRNTEAFF; j_gene: TRBJ1-1; abundance: NA; d_gene: NA; v_gene: TRBV29-1; len: 14
CDR3nt: TGTGCCAGCAGCACCGGGACAGGGAGCGAACTGTTTTTT; CDR3aa: CASSTGTGSELFF; j_gene: TRBJ1-4; abundance: NA; d_gene: TRBD1; v_gene: TRBV6-6; len: 13
CDR3nt: TGTGCCAGCAGCTCCCGGACAGGGGCTAGTGGGACTGAAGCTTTCTTT; CDR3aa: CASSSRTGASGTEAFF; j_gene: TRBJ1-1; abundance: NA; d_gene: TRBD1; v_gene: TRBV5-8; len: 16
CDR3nt: TGTGCCAGCAGTGAAGGAGGGGGAGATACGCAGTATTTT; CDR3aa: CASSEGGGDTQYF; j_gene: TRBJ2-3; abundance: NA; d_gene: NA; v_gene: TRBV2; len: 13
CDR3nt: TGCGCCAGCAGCCAAGGGCCCAATGAGCAGTTCTTC; CDR3aa: CASSQGPNEQFF; j_gene: TRBJ2-1; abundance: NA; d_gene: NA; v_gene: TRBV4-1; len: 12
CDR3nt: TGTGCCAGCAGTTCCTTTACGACCCAGTACTTC; CDR3aa: CASSSFTTQYF; j_gene: TRBJ2-5; abundance: NA; d_gene: NA; v_gene: TRBV27; len: 11
CDR3nt: TGTGCCAGCAGTTTTCCACAGGGGGCCGGCGGGGAGCTGTTTTTT; CDR3aa: CASSFPQGAGGELFF; j_gene: TRBJ2-2; abundance: NA; d_gene: TRBD1; v_gene: TRBV12-3/TRBV12-4; len: 15
CDR3nt: TGTGCCAGCAAAGCACCATCGGGGGGTCAGCCCCAGCATTTT; CDR3aa: CASKAPSGGQPQHF; j_gene: TRBJ1-5; abundance: many; d_gene: NA; v_gene: TRBV2; len: 14
CDR3nt: TGCAGTGCTACACTAGCGGGGGCGATCACAGATACGCAGTATTTT; CDR3aa: CSATLAGAITDTQYF; j_gene: TRBJ2-3; abundance: few; d_gene: TRBD2; v_gene: TRBV20-1; len: 15
CDR3nt: TGTGCCAGCAGCTCCGGGACGGCCTCTGGAAACACCATATATTTT; CDR3aa: CASSSGTASGNTIYF; j_gene: TRBJ1-3; abundance: NA; d_gene: NA; v_gene: TRBV5-4; len: 15
CDR3nt: TGTGCCAGCAGCTTTACTAGCGGGGCCTTTCAAGAGACCCAGTACTTC; CDR3aa: CASSFTSGAFQETQYF; j_gene: TRBJ2-5; abundance: NA; d_gene: TRBD2; v_gene: TRBV5-8; len: 16
CDR3nt: TGTGCCAGCAGCACGACAGGAAGGATGAACACTGAAGCTTTCTTT; CDR3aa: CASSTTGRMNTEAFF; j_gene: TRBJ1-1; abundance: many; d_gene: NA; v_gene: TRBV12-3/TRBV12-4; len: 15
CDR3nt: TGTGCCAGCAGTCCCCGCGGGGGGCCCCCCTCCAATGAGCAGTTCTTC; CDR3aa: CASSPRGGPPSNEQFF; j_gene: TRBJ2-1; abundance: NA; d_gene: TRBD2; v_gene: TRBV27; len: 16
CDR3nt: TGCAGCGTGGCCACAGGGGGCAGTTATGGCTACACCTTC; CDR3aa: CSVATGGSYGYTF; j_gene: TRBJ1-2; abundance: few; d_gene: TRBD1; v_gene: TRBV29-1; len: 13
CDR3nt: TGTGCCAGCAGCTTAGAGGGTTCGGAGCTGTTTTTT; CDR3aa: CASSLEGSELFF; j_gene: TRBJ2-2; abundance: NA; d_gene: NA; v_gene: TRBV7-6; len: 12
CDR3nt: TGCAGTGCTAGAGATACTCTAGTTCATGGTGAGCAGTTCTTC; CDR3aa: CSARDTLVHGEQFF; j_gene: TRBJ2-1; abundance: few; d_gene: NA; v_gene: TRBV20-1; len: 14
CDR3nt: TGTGCCAGCAGTTTTGCGAGACAGGGGGAGACCCAGTACTTC; CDR3aa: CASSFARQGETQYF; j_gene: TRBJ2-5; abundance: few; d_gene: TRBD1; v_gene: TRBV6-6; len: 14
CDR3nt: TGTGCCAGCAGCTTAGCGCCGACTAGCGGGGGGGCCCTCCACCAAGAGACCCAGTACTTC; CDR3aa: CASSLAPTSGGALHQETQYF; j_gene: TRBJ2-5; abundance: few; d_gene: TRBD2; v_gene: TRBV7-2; len: 20
CDR3nt: TGTGCCAGCAGTTACTCGGGACAGGGGAGTGACTATGGCTACACCTTC; CDR3aa: CASSYSGQGSDYGYTF; j_gene: TRBJ1-2; abundance: many; d_gene: TRBD1; v_gene: TRBV6-6; len: 16
CDR3nt: TGTGCCAGCAGTTCCCGGACAGGGAGGGCCAATCAGCCCCAGCATTTT; CDR3aa: CASSSRTGRANQPQHF; j_gene: TRBJ1-5; abundance: NA; d_gene: TRBD1; v_gene: TRBV6-2/TRBV6-3; len: 16
CDR3nt: TGTGCCAGCAGCCGCCGGGGCATGACGGGCACCGGGGAGCTGTTTTTT; CDR3aa: CASSRRGMTGTGELFF; j_gene: TRBJ2-2; abundance: NA; d_gene: NA; v_gene: TRBV7-3; len: 16
CDR3nt: TGCGCCAGCAGCTTTGGGGAGAACTATGGCTACACCTTC; CDR3aa: CASSFGENYGYTF; j_gene: TRBJ1-2; abundance: few; d_gene: NA; v_gene: TRBV5-1; len: 13
CDR3nt: TGTGCCAGCACCCCAGGAGACGGAGGAAACACCATATATTTT; CDR3aa: CASTPGDGGNTIYF; j_gene: TRBJ1-3; abundance: NA; d_gene: NA; v_gene: TRBV28; len: 14
CDR3nt: TGCGCCAGCAGCCAATGGACTAGCGGGGGCACAGATACGCAGTATTTT; CDR3aa: CASSQWTSGGTDTQYF; j_gene: TRBJ2-3; abundance: NA; d_gene: TRBD2; v_gene: TRBV4-1; len: 16
CDR3nt: TGTGCCAGCAGCTTAACAGGGTCAAACACTGAAGCTTTCTTT; CDR3aa: CASSLTGSNTEAFF; j_gene: TRBJ1-1; abundance: NA; d_gene: NA; v_gene: TRBV7-6; len: 14